These 17 T cell receptor beta chains were all obtained from the same sample, sequenced in a study of CD8+CD57+ T cells in acquired aplastic anemia. CDR3 and TCR beta VDJ profiling relied on genomic DNA as the template. In TCRdb, the reads were re-called with MiXCR into one record per CDR3 protein. The data show under 350,000 distinct CDR3 sequences, roughly three fifths seen once. The specimen sequenced was sorted CD4+, CD8+, or CD8+CD57+ T cells (not recorded which) from PBMCs. These receptors came from a human donor with severe aplastic anemia or a healthy control (not recorded which).

This clonotype has a count of ten or more. The rearrangement uses TRBV6-1 and TRBJ2-1, with 8 positions matching TRBD2. The CDR3 has 15 residues. V shed 6 bases, J shed 10 bases, and the junction held 14 bases outside the gene matches. Germline-derived CDR1 and CDR2 are MNHNS and SASEGT. The CDR3 is CASSPTSGSLGEQFF. The CDR3, as DNA: TGTGCCAGCAGCCCCACTAGCGGTTCGTTAGGGGAGCAGTTCTTC.

This clonotype was seen once. This likely comes from a read error, as the CDR3 has no conserved phenylalanine or tryptophan at its end. The chain couples TRBV28 to TRBJ2-3; D is perhaps TRBD2 (6 bases). Germline-derived CDR1 and CDR2 are MDHEN and SYDVKM. CDR3 length equals 13 residues. V lost 6 bases, J lost 3 bases, and 10 bases lay in between. DNA for the CDR3: TGTGCCAGCAGCGGGGGTCGTACAGATACGCAGTATCTT. This codes for CASSGGRTDTQYL.

This clonotype was counted a single time. CDR3 residues: CSASSSGHNTEAFF. For the CDR3, the DNA is TGCAGTGCTAGTTCTTCGGGACATAACACTGAAGCTTTCTTT. The chain has TRBV20-1 and TRBJ1-1; possible D gene TRBD1, 6 bases. The ends were cut back, 3 bases at V and 2 bases at J, with 13 bases in the middle. From germline, CDR1 is DFQATT and CDR2 SNEGSKA (reference sequence). The CDR3 is 14 residues long.

There are a few counts of this clonotype. This chain links TRBV7-8 with TRBJ1-3; perhaps TRBD1 as D (5 bases). The V end was cut by 3 bases, the J end by 1 base, with 13 bases between. The CDR3 consists of 16 residues. In germline, CDR1 is SGHVS, CDR2 FQNEAQ. CDR3 residues: CASSFRAQPSGNTIYF. The CDR3 DNA follows: TGTGCCAGCAGCTTCAGGGCCCAGCCATCTGGAAACACCATATATTTT. The entire variable domain, with the rest obtained from reference TRBV7-8 and TRBJ1-3, is as follows: GAGVSQSPRYKVAKRGQDVALRCDPISGHVSLFWYQQALGQGPEFLTYFQNEAQLDKSGLPSDRFFAERPEGSVSTLKIQRTQQEDSAVYLCASSFRAQPSGNTIYFGEGSWLTVV.

This clonotype was counted between two and nine times. The chain carries TRBV5-1 and TRBJ2-3, with D unclear. This CDR3 has 11 amino acids. Trimming pared 7 bases from V and 3 bases from J, leaving 6 bases between. Per germline, CDR1 SGHRS and CDR2 YFSETQ. The CDR3 DNA follows: TGCGCCAGCCGATTAACAGATACGCAGTATTTT. It codes for CASRLTDTQYF.

This clonotype was counted at least ten times. The rearrangement joins TRBV20-1 to TRBJ1-6; 7 nucleotides align to TRBD1. The CDR3 is made up of 17 amino acids. The germline V gene has CDR1 DFQATT and CDR2 SNEGSKA (reference sequence). V lost 6 bases and J lost 0; bases outside the gene matches: 11. This chain's CDR3 is CSARKPGTDSYNSPLHF. The CDR3 DNA sequence: TGCAGTGCGAGAAAGCCCGGGACAGACTCCTATAATTCACCCCTCCACTTT.

This clonotype was detected many times. This chain uses TRBV29-1 with TRBJ1-1; maybe TRBD1 (5 bases). The CDR3 runs 14 residues. V dropped 3 bases and J dropped 1 base, with 12 bases sitting between them. Germline values: CDR1 SQVTM, CDR2 ANQGSEA. The DNA of the CDR3 is TGCAGCGTTGAGGGGGGAAAGGGGAACACTGAAGCTTTCTTT. Protein product: CSVEGGKGNTEAFF.

This sequence joins TRBV11-3 and TRBJ2-3; perhaps TRBD2 as D (6 bases). Trimming left V 9 bases short and J 1 base short, with 11 bases between. Germline V gives CDR1 SGHNT, CDR2 YENEEA. This CDR3 comprises 13 residues. The CDR3 nucleotides are TGTGCCAGTTCGGTAGCGGGCACAGATACGCAGTATTTT. This gives the protein CASSVAGTDTQYF.

This clonotype was seen more than once but under ten times. The chain has TRBV2 and TRBJ1-2; 7 nucleotides line up with TRBD1. CDR3 size: 14 residues. Trimming at V came to 7 bases and at J to 3 bases, leaving 8 bases not matched to a gene. Germline values: CDR1 SNHLY, CDR2 FYNNEI. The CDR3, as DNA: TGTGCCAGCATGTTTGCAGGGGGGTACTATGGCTACACCTTC. Amino acids: CASMFAGGYYGYTF. Full variable domain (outside the CDR3, taken from reference TRBV2 and TRBJ1-2): EPEVTQTPSHQVTQMGQEVILRCVPISNHLYFYWYRQILGQKVEFLVSFYNNEISEKSEIFDDQFSVERPDGSNFTLKIRSTKLEDSAMYFCASMFAGGYYGYTFGSGTRLTVV.

V gene TRBV2 combines with J gene TRBJ2-7; 9 bases map to TRBD2. The CDR3 length is 13 residues. V dropped 6 bases and J dropped 6; count of bases not matched to a gene: 6. CDR1 SNHLY and CDR2 FYNNEI come from the germline V gene. The CDR3 bases are TGTGCCAGCAGCGTAGCGGGGGCTGCCGAGCAGTACTTC. Protein product: CASSVAGAAEQYF.

This clonotype appeared a single time. This sequence joins TRBV3-1 and TRBJ2-7, with D tentatively TRBD2 (5 bases). Germline V gives CDR1 LGHDT, CDR2 YNNKEL (reference sequence). CDR3 size: 14 residues. The V gene lost 1 base and the J gene lost 6 bases, with 13 bases spanning the gap. The CDR3 here is CASSQGRGRGEQYF. The CDR3 nucleotides are TGTGCCAGCAGCCAAGGGCGTGGACGGGGCGAGCAGTACTTC.

This chain links TRBV2 with TRBJ2-5; 7 positions match TRBD1. The length of the CDR3 is 13 residues. V lost 3 bases, J lost 5 bases, and 3 bases stayed unmatched. Germline CDR1 and CDR2: SNHLY and FYNNEI. This chain's CDR3 is CASSDGQEETQYF. CDR3 nucleotides: TGTGCCAGCAGTGACGGACAGGAGGAGACCCAGTACTTC. The full variable domain, completed using reference TRBV2 and TRBJ2-5, is EPEVTQTPSHQVTQMGQEVILRCVPISNHLYFYWYRQILGQKVEFLVSFYNNEISEKSEIFDDQFSVERPDGSNFTLKIRSTKLEDSAMYFCASSDGQEETQYFGPGTRLLVL.

The sample holds one count of this clonotype. V gene TRBV7-9 combines with J gene TRBJ2-5, with 9 nucleotides matching TRBD1. The CDR3 is 15 amino acids. V was clipped by 4 bases and J by 5 bases; unmatched bases: 8. Per the germline V gene, CDR1 is SEHNR and CDR2 is FQNEAQ (reference sequence). This CDR3 reads CASSSLGQGFETQYF. The CDR3 bases are TGTGCCAGCAGCTCTTTGGGACAGGGCTTCGAGACCCAGTACTTC.

The rearrangement links TRBV19 to TRBJ1-2; D not resolved. The CDR3 sequence is 10 residues long. V was trimmed by 10 bases and J by 5 bases, leaving 8 bases between them. Per the germline V gene, CDR1 is LNHDA and CDR2 is SQIVND (reference sequence). The CDR3 bases are TGTGCCACCATGGGTTATGGCTACACCTTC. Translated, it gives CATMGYGYTF. The full variable domain, completed using reference TRBV19 and TRBJ1-2, is DGGITQSPKYLFRKEGQNVTLSCEQNLNHDAMYWYRQDPGQGLRLIYYSQIVNDFQKGDIAEGYSVSREKKESFPLTVTSAQKNPTAFYLCATMGYGYTFGSGTRLTVV.

Many counts were recorded for this clonotype. This rearrangement joins TRBV15 to TRBJ1-6; no reliable D call. Trimming removed 0 bases at V and 10 bases at J, with 10 bases between. The CDR3 sequence is 14 residues long. Germline CDR1 is LNHNV and CDR2 is YYDKDF (reference sequence). The CDR3: CATSRDREGSPLHF. DNA for the CDR3: TGTGCCACCAGCAGAGATAGGGAGGGATCACCCCTCCACTTT.

This clonotype was detected only a few times. This chain links TRBV2 with TRBJ2-7; 9 positions match TRBD1. The CDR3 runs 16 residues. The germline V gene encodes CDR1 SNHLY and CDR2 FYNNEI. V shed 3 bases and J 3 bases; nucleotides not matched to a gene: 9. The CDR3 loop reads CASSELPPGQGYEQYF. The CDR3 DNA follows: TGTGCCAGCAGTGAGTTACCACCGGGACAGGGCTACGAGCAGTACTTC.

This clonotype has only one observation. V is TRBV19 and J is TRBJ1-2; 7 nucleotides align to TRBD1. Per germline, CDR1 LNHDA and CDR2 SQIVND (reference sequence). Trimming took 5 bases from V and 7 from J; bases not matched to a gene: 10. The CDR3 totals 14 residues. This chain's CDR3 is CASSAGGGAAGYTF. In DNA form, the CDR3 reads TGTGCCAGTAGTGCAGGGGGGGGGGCAGCTGGCTACACCTTC.